This T cell receptor (beta chain) came from a study of Graves' ophthalmopathy and Graves' hyperthyroidism. General observations from the study: Ophthalmopathy progression predictions by the model showed roughly 77% specificity and 70.59% sensitivity. Thyroid clonotypes that were expanded above 0.001 frequency mostly also appeared in blood.

In the case of this clonotype: Its antigen is not identified.

Amplified TCR beta CDR3 regions were obtained using RNA transcripts as template. First-round RT-PCR with HTBI primers preceded a second-round multiplex PCR. TCRdb analysed the multiplex PCR reads with MiXCR anew, one entry per CDR3 protein. The sample lists roughly 700,000 distinct CDR3 sequences; roughly two fifths were seen once. Pregnancy or lactation, uncontrolled infections and other autoimmune diseases were grounds for excluding patients. The germline gives CDR1 SGDLS, CDR2 YYNGEE. V lost 0 bases and J lost 3; bases outside the gene matches: 12. This CDR3 comprises 18 residues. The sample was peripheral blood. The receptor was isolated from an adult man with Graves' ophthalmopathy. This chain links TRBV9 with TRBJ2-7; 10 nucleotides match TRBD2. The DNA for the CDR3 is TGTGCCAGCAGCGTAGCTCCTAGCGGGAGCGGTGGCTACTACGAGCAGTACTTC. It translates to CASSVAPSGSGGYYEQYF.